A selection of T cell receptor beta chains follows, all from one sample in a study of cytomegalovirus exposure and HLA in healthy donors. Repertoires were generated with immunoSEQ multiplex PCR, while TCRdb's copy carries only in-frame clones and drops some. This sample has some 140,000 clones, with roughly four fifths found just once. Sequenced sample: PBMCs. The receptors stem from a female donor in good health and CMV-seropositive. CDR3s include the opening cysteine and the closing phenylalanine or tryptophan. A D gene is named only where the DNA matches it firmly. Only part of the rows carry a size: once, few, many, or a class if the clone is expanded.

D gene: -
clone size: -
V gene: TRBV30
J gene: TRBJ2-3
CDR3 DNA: TGTGCCTGCGAGACAGGAAGCACAGATACGCAGTATTTT
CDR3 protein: CACETGSTDTQYF

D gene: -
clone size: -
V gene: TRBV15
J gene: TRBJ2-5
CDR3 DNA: TGTGCCACCAGCAGAGAGGGGGGCCAAGAGACCCAGTACTTC
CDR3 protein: CATSREGGQETQYF

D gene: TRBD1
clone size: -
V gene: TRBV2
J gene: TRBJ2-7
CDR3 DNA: TGTGCCAGCAGTGACGACAGGGGGTACGAGCAGTACTTC
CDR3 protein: CASSDDRGYEQYF

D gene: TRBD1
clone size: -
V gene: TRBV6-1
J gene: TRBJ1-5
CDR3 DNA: TGTGCCAGCAGCCGGGACAGAAATCAGCCCCAGCATTTT
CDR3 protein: CASSRDRNQPQHF

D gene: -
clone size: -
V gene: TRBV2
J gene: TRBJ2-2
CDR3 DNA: TGTGCCAGCAGTGAAGACCGGACCGGAGCGGCCGGGGAGCTGTTTTTT
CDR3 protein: CASSEDRTGAAGELFF

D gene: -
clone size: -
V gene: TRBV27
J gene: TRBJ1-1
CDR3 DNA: TGTGCCAGCAGTTTACAGGGGCGGAAAACTGAAGCTTTCTTT
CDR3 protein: CASSLQGRKTEAFF

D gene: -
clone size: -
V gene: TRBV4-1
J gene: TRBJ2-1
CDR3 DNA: TGCGCCAGCAGCCAAGTCTCCTTCTCCTACAATGAGCAGTTCTTC
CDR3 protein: CASSQVSFSYNEQFF

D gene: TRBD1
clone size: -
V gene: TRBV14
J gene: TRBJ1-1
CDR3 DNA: TGTGCCAGCAGCCTAACAGGGGTTACTGAAGCTTTCTTT
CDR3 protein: CASSLTGVTEAFF

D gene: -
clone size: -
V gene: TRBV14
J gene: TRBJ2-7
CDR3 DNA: TGTGCCAGCAGCCAAGAGGGCTTACCCACTTACGAGCAGTACTTC
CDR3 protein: CASSQEGLPTYEQYF

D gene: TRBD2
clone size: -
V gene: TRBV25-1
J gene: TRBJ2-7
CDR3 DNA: TGTGCCAGCAGTGAGGGAGGGGCTGGGGGCTACGAGCAGTACTTC
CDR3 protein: CASSEGGAGGYEQYF

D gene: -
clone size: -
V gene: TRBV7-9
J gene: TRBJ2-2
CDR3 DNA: TGTGCCAGCAGCTTATCGAGGCACAGGGTAGCCGGGGAGCTGTTTTTT
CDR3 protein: CASSLSRHRVAGELFF

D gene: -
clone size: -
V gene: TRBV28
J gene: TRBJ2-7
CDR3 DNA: TGTGCCAGCAGCGACAGACGGCAGTACTTC
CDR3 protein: CASSDRRQYF

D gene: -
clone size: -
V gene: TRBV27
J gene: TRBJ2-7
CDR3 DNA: TGTGCCAGCAGTTTATGGTCCCCAGGGCAGGACAGAGCATACGAGCAGTACTTC
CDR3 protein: CASSLWSPGQDRAYEQYF

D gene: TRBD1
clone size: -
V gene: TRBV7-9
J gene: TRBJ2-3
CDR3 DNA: TGTGCCAGCAGCTTACGTACAGGGGGCACAGATACGCAGTATTTT
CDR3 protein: CASSLRTGGTDTQYF

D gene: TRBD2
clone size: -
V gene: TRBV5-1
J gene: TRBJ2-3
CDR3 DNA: TGCGCCAGCAGCTTGAGCGAGCGGGAGTACACAGATACGCAGTATTTT
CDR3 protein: CASSLSEREYTDTQYF

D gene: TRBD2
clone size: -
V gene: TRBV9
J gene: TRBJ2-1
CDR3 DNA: TGTGCCAGCAGCGTAGCGGCCGGGGGGGATGAGCAGTTCTTC
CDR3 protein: CASSVAAGGDEQFF

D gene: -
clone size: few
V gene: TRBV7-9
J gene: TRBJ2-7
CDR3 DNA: TGTGCCAGCAGCCAAGGCACTAGTGCGATCTACGAGCAGTACTTC
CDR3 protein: CASSQGTSAIYEQYF

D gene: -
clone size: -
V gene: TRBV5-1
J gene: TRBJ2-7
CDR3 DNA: TGCGCCAGCAGCTTTTATTATCCTAACGACGAGCAGTACTTC
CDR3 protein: CASSFYYPNDEQYF

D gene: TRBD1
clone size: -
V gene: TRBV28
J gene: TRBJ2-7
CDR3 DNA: TGTGCCAGCAGTAACCTACAGGGGGCCTACGAGCAGTACTTC
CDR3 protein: CASSNLQGAYEQYF

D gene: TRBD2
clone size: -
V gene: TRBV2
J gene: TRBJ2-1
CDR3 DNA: TGTGCCAGCAGTGGGCTAGCGGATTACAATGAGCAGTTCTTC
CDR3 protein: CASSGLADYNEQFF

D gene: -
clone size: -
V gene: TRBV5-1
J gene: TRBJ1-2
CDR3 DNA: TGCGCCAGCAGCTTGGACGGGACACCGGGGGGCCATGGCTACACCTTC
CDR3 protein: CASSLDGTPGGHGYTF

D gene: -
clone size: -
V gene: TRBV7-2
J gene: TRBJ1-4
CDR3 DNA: TGTGCCAGCAGCAAGGCAGCGGGAGGGGCTAATGAAAAACTGTTTTTT
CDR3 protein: CASSKAAGGANEKLFF

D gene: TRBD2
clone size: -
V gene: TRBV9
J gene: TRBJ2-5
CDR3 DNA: TGTGCCAGCAGCGTAACCCGACTAGCGGGAGTTCTTCAAGAGACCCAGTACTTC
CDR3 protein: CASSVTRLAGVLQETQYF

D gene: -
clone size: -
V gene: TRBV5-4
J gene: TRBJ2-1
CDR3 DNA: TGTGCCAGCAGCTTTGGGGGGAAGAGCTCCTACAATGAGCAGTTCTTC
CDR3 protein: CASSFGGKSSYNEQFF

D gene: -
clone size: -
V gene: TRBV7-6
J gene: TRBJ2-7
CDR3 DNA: TGTGCCAGCAGCGCGGGACAGTACTCCTACGAGCAGTACTTC
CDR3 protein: CASSAGQYSYEQYF

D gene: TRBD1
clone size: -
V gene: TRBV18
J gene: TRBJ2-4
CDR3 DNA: TGTGCCAGCTCACCAATGGCAGGGGGCGAGAACATTCAGTACTTC
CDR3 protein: CASSPMAGGENIQYF

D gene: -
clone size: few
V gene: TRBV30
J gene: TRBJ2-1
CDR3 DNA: TGTGCCTGGAGTCCGTCTAGCATAGGCGAGCAGTTCTTC
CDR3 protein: CAWSPSSIGEQFF

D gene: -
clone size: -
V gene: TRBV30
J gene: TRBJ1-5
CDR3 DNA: TGTGCCTGGAGTCCCCGTTGGGGGGACAGCAATCAGCCCCAGCATTTT
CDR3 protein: CAWSPRWGDSNQPQHF

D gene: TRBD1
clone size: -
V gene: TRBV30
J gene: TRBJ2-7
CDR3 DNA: TGTGCCTGGAGCCCGGGACAGGTCGTCGACGAGCAGTACTTC
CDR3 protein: CAWSPGQVVDEQYF

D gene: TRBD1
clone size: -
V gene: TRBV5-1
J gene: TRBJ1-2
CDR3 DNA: TGCGCCAGCAGCCTAGGGACAGCTAACTATGGCTACACCTTC
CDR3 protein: CASSLGTANYGYTF

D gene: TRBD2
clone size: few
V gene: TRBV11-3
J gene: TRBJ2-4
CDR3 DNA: TGTGCCAGCAGCCCCGGGACTAGCGGGGCGAAAAACATTCAGTACTTC
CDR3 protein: CASSPGTSGAKNIQYF

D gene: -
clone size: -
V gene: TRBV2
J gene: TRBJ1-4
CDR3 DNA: TGTGCCAGCAGTGTTCTGGGGCGCGAAAAACTGTTTTTT
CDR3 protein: CASSVLGREKLFF

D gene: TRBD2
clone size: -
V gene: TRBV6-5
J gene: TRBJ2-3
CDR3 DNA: TGTGCCACCAGCTCTCTAGCGGGGGGCACAGATACGCAGTATTTT
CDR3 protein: CATSSLAGGTDTQYF

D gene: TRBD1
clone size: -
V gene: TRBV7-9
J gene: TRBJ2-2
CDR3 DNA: TGTGCCAGCAGCACGACAGGGGGCTCCGGGGAGCTGTTTTTT
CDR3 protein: CASSTTGGSGELFF

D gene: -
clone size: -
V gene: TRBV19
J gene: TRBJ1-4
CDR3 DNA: TGTGCCAGTAGTGGGGGGGGCGCGAGTGAAAAACTGTTTTTT
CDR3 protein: CASSGGGASEKLFF

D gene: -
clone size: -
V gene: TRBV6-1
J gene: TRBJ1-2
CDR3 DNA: TGTGCCAGCAGGCTGCCCGGGGAGAGGAGCTACACCTTC
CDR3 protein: CASRLPGERSYTF

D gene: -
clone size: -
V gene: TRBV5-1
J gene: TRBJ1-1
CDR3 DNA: TGCGCCAGCAGCTTTGGGGACACCAGCACTGAAGCTTTCTTT
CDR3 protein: CASSFGDTSTEAFF

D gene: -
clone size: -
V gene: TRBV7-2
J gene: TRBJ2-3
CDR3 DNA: TGTGCCAGCAGCTTAGAAGCGTCGGTCAGGGTTAGAGGTACGCAGTATTTT
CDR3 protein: CASSLEASVRVRGTQYF

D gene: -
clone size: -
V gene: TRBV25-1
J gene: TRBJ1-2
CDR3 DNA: TGTGCCAGCAGTGCCCCGGGGAGGACGGGAAATGGCTACACCTTC
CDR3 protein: CASSAPGRTGNGYTF

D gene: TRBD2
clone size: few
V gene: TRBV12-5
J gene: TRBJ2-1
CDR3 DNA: TGTGCTAGTGGTTTGTCGAGGACTAGCGGCAATGAGCAGTTCTTC
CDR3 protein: CASGLSRTSGNEQFF

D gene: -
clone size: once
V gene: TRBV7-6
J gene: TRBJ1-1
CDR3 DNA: TGTGCCAGCAGCTTAGAGCAGGGAAGTGCTGAAGCTTTCTTT
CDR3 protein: CASSLEQGSAEAFF

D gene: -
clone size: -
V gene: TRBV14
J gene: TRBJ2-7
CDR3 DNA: TGTGCCAGCAGCCATCCTAGGAGGGCGGATACCTACGAGCAGTACTTC
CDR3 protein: CASSHPRRADTYEQYF

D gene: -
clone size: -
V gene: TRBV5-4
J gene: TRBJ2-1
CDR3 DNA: TGTGCCAGCAGACCCCCAGCGGGCGATGAGCAGTTCTTC
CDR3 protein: CASRPPAGDEQFF

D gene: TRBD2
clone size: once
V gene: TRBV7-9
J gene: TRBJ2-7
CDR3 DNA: TGTTCCAGCACCTCGTTAGGAGAAGCGGGAGAGAATCCCTACGAGCAGTACTTC
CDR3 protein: CSSTSLGEAGENPYEQYF

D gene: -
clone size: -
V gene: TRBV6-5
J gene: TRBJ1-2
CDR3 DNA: TGTGCCAGCAGTCCCTCGGGAGGGCTCTATGGCTACACCTTC
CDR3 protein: CASSPSGGLYGYTF

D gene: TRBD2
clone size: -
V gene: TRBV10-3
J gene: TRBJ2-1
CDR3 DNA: TGTGCCATCAGTGAGGAGGCGGGAGTTGGATACAATGAGCAGTTCTTC
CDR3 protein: CAISEEAGVGYNEQFF

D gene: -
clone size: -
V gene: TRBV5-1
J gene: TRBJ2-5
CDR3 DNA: TGCGCCAGCAGCTCTCCGGGACAAGAGACCCAGTACTTC
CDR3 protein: CASSSPGQETQYF

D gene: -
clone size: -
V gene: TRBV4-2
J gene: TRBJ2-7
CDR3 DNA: TGTGCCAGCAGCCAAGGGGCGGGGTTCTCCTACGAGCAGTACTTC
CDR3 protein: CASSQGAGFSYEQYF

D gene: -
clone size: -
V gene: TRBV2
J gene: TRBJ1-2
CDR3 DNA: TGTGCCAGCAGTGTAGACTATGGCTACACCTTC
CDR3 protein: CASSVDYGYTF

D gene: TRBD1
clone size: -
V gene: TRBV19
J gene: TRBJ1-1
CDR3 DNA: TGTGCCAGTAGTACAACCCGGGACAGGGGGCCCACTGAAGCTTTCTTT
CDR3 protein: CASSTTRDRGPTEAFF

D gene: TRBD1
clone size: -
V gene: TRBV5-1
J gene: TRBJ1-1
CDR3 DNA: TGCGCCAGCAGCCCAGGGACAGGGAACACTGAAGCTTTCTTT
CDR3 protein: CASSPGTGNTEAFF

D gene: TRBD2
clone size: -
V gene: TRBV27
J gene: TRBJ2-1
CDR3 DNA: TGTGCCAGCAGTTTGGGACTAGCGGGAGTCAATCTGAACGAGCAGTTCTTC
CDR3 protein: CASSLGLAGVNLNEQFF

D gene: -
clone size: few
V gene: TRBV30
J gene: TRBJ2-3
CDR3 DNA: TGTGCCTGGAGTGTACCCGAACTCTCTAGCACAGATACGCAGTATTTT
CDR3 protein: CAWSVPELSSTDTQYF

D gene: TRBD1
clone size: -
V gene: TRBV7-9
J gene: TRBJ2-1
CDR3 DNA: TGTGCCAGCAGCTCAATCGGACAGGGGAGATACAATGAGCAGTTCTTC
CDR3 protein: CASSSIGQGRYNEQFF

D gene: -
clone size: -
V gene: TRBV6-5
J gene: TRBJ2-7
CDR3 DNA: TGTGCCAGCAGCCTCAAACGGGGAGCCGCCTACGAGCAGTACTTC
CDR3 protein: CASSLKRGAAYEQYF

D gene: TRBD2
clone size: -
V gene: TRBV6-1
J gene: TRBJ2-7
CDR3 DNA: TGTGCCAGCAGTTCTATAGCGGGGGGCTTCCACGAGCAGTACTTC
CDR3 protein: CASSSIAGGFHEQYF

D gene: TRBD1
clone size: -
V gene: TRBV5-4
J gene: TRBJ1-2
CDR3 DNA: TGTGCCAGCAGCACCGACAGGGCTAACTATGGCTACCCCTTC
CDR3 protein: CASSTDRANYGYPF

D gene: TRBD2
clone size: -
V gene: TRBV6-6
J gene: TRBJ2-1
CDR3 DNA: TGTGCCACCCAAAAGACGGGACTAGTGCAGTTCTTC
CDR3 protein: CATQKTGLVQFF

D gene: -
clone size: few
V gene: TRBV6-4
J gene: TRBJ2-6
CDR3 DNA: TGTGCCAGCAGTCCATTACAGGGACCCGGGGCCAACGTCCTGACTTTC
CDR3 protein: CASSPLQGPGANVLTF